The entry below gives a single T cell receptor beta chain sequence along with its context. Its antigen is unidentified. These data originate in a study of cytomegalovirus exposure and HLA in healthy donors. Study outcomes and limitations: Among the sequence variants, a highly shared cluster was likely an artifact of sequencing.

Germline CDR1 is MNHEY and CDR2 is SVGAGI. The CDR3 is 13 amino acids. The ends were cut back, 4 bases at V and 2 bases at J, with 8 bases in the middle. The PCR made use of 60 Vbeta and 13 Jbeta primers. Some clones are missing from TCRdb's copy, which holds only in-frame ones; the method was immunoSEQ multiplex PCR. Of fewer than 150,000 clones listed, less than 85% are singletons. The sample comprised PBMCs. The sequence derives from a woman in her forties in good health and CMV-seronegative. V usage is TRBV6-5 and J usage is TRBJ1-2, with a tentative D call TRBD1 (6 bases). The CDR3 DNA sequence: TGTGCCAGCAGTTTTGGACAGAACTATGGCTACACCTTC. It specifies CASSFGQNYGYTF.